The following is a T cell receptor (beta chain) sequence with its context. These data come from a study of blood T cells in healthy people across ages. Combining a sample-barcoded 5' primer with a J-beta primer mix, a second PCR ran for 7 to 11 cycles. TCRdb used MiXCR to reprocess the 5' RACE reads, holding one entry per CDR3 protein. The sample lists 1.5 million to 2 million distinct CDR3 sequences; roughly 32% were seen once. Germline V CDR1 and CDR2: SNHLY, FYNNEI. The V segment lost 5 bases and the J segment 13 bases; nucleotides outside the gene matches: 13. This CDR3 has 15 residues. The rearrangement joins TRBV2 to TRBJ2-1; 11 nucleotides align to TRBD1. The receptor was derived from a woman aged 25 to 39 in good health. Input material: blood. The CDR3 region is CASSRDRGGEETQFF. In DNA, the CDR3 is TGTGCCAGCAGTCGGGACAGGGGGGGCGAGGAGACCCAGTTCTTC.